The 4 T cell receptor beta chains in this list originate from one sample, sequenced in a study of shared clonotypes between healthy human individuals. Using immunoSEQ multiplex PCR, the repertoire was profiled, and TCRdb retains in-frame clones only, with some absent. The repertoire holds a few million clones, with roughly nine tenths as singletons. The specimen was naive CD4+ T cells sorted from blood. The subset denotes: CD45RA+ positively selected. Receptors were obtained from a man aged 18 to 29 in good health.

V gene TRBV11-3 combines with J gene TRBJ2-2; D remains ambiguous. The CDR3 runs to 12 residues. The germline V gene has CDR1 SGHNT and CDR2 YENEEA. Trimming shortened V by 0 bases and J by 6 bases, and 2 bases separated the two germline ends. The CDR3 DNA reads TGTGCCAGCAGCTTAGAGGCCGGGGAGCTGTTTTTT. Its translation: CASSLEAGELFF.

This clone occurred a few times. J is TRBJ1-1 and V is TRBV9; 7 bases match TRBD1. With V trimmed by 3 bases and J by 4 bases, 6 bases remained unmatched. The germline V gene has CDR1 SGDLS and CDR2 YYNGEE. This CDR3 has 14 amino acids. Here the CDR3 reads CASSELTGITEAFF. CDR3 nucleotides: TGTGCCAGCAGCGAGCTGACAGGGATCACTGAAGCTTTCTTT.

This sequence joins TRBV5-4 and TRBJ2-3; D remains ambiguous. Per the germline V gene, CDR1 is SGHNT and CDR2 is YYREEE (reference sequence). Trimming removed 0 bases at V and 0 bases at J, with 11 bases between. CDR3 size: 16 residues. The DNA for the CDR3 is TGTGCCAGCAGCTTGGGGCCAGGCCTAAGCACAGATACGCAGTATTTT. Its protein is CASSLGPGLSTDTQYF.

A note on this clone: The identical CDR3 is also encoded by other nucleotide sequences in the sample. The rearrangement joins TRBV5-1 to TRBJ2-2; 10 bases map to TRBD1. In germline, CDR1 is SGHRS, CDR2 YFSETQ. Trimming removed 1 base from V and 4 bases from J; junction bases left unmatched: 1. The CDR3 is 15 residues long. The CDR3 coding sequence is TGCGCCAGCAGCTTGAGGACAGGGGGCACCGGGGAGCTGTTTTTT. The encoded protein is CASSLRTGGTGELFF.